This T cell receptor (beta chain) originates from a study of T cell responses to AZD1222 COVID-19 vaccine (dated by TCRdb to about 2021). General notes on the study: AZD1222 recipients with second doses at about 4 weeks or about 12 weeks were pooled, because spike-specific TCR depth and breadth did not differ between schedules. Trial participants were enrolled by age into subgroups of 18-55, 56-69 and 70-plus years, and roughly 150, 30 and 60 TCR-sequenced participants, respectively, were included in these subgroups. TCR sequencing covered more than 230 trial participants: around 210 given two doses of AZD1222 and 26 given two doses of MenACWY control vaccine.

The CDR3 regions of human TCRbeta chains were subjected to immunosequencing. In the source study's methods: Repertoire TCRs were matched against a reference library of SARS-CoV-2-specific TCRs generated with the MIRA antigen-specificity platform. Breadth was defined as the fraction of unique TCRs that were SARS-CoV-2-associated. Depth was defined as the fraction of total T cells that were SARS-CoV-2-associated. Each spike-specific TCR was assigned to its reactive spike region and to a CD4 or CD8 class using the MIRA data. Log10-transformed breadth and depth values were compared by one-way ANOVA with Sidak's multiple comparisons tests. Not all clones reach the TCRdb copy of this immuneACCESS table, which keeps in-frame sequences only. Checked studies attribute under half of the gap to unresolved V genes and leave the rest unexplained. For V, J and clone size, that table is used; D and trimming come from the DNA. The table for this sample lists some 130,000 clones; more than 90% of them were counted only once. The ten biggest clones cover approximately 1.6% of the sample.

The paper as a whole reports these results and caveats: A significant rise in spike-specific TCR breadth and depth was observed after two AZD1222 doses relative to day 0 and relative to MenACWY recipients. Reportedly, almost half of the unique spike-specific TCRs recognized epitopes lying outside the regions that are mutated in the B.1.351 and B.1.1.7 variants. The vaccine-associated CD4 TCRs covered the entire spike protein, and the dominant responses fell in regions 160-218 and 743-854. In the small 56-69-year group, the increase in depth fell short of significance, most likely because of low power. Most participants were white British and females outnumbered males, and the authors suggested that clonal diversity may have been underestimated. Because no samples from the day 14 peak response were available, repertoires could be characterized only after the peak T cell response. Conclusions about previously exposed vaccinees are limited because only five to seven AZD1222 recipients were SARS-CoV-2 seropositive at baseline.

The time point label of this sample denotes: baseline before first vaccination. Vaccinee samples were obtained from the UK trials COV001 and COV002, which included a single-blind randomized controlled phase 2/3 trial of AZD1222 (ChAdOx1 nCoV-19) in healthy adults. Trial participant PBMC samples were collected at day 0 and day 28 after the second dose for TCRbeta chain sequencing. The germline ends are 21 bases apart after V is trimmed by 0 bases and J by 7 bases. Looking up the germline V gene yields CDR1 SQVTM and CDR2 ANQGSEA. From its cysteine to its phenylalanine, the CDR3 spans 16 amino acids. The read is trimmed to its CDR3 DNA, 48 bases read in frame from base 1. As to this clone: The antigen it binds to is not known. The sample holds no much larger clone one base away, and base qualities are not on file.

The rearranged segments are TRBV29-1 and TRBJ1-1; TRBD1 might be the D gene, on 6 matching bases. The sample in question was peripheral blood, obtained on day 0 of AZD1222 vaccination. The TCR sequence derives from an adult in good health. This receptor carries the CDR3 CSVEDPQLTGYGEAFF. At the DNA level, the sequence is TGCAGCGTTGAAGATCCCCAACTAACAGGGTACGGTGAAGCTTTCTTT.